This record concerns one TCR beta chain sequence. The CDR3 consists of 15 residues. Between the trimmed V and J ends, which lost 7 bases and 3 bases, there was a span of 18 bases. Looked up from germline, CDR1 is LNHDA and CDR2 is SQIVND (reference sequence). This sample is drawn from a study of Graves' ophthalmopathy and Graves' hyperthyroidism. As the template, RNA transcripts were used to amplify TCR beta CDR3 regions. In the first round, RT-PCR was carried out with HTBI primers, and a multiplex PCR formed the second round. TCRdb re-called the multiplex PCR reads with MiXCR, one entry per CDR3 protein. Here the sample spans a few hundred thousand distinct CDR3 sequences, 15% to 20% being singletons.

The sequenced material came from peripheral blood. The TCR comes from a woman between 18 and 29 years old with Graves' ophthalmopathy. This sequence joins TRBV19 and TRBJ2-5; the D call may be TRBD1 or TRBD2 (6 bases each). For the CDR3, the DNA is TGTGCCAGTAAAGGGGGGACAAGGACGAAAGAGACCCAGTACTTC. Its translation: CASKGGTRTKETQYF.